A single sample is the source of the 3 T cell receptor beta chains below, sequenced in a study of T cell changes during pregnancy in multiple sclerosis. The repertoire was sequenced with immunoSEQ multiplex PCR; TCRdb's copy has only in-frame clones and lacks some. This table holds under 85,000 clones, about nine tenths found once. The sample here was CD4+ T cells from peripheral blood mononuclear cells, taken in the second trimester of pregnancy. These receptor sequences come from a female donor with multiple sclerosis, enrolled in a pregnancy study.

The chain uses TRBV5-6 and TRBJ2-1, with TRBD2 matching over 8 bases. In germline, CDR1 is SGHDT, CDR2 YYEEEE. This CDR3 has 16 residues. Germline trimming cut 4 bases from V and 7 bases from J; bases unmatched to any gene: 13. The CDR3 DNA reads TGTGCCAGCAGCCAGTTCGGGGGACTAGGTATAAATGAGCAGTTCTTC. It translates to CASSQFGGLGINEQFF.

The gene calls are TRBV10-1 and TRBJ2-7; D unclear. The CDR3 runs 13 residues. Trimming removed 0 bases from V and 3 bases from J, with 6 bases in between. Germline V gene sequence: CDR1 WNHNN, CDR2 SYGVQD (reference sequence). CDR3 nucleotides: TGCGCCAGCAGTGAGTCCCTACGCTACGAGCAGTACTTC. Translating gives CASSESLRYEQYF.

V and J are TRBV28 and TRBJ2-7, with TRBD1 identical over 8 bases. J was trimmed by 2 bases and V by 6 bases; bases with no gene match: 3. Germline V gene lookup returns CDR1 MDHEN and CDR2 SYDVKM. CDR3 length equals 13 residues. The DNA of the CDR3 is TGTGCCAGCAGGAGACAGGGGACCTACGAGCAGTACTTC. This encodes CASRRQGTYEQYF.